Listed below are T cell receptor beta chains from one sample, sequenced in a study of blood T cell repertoires in COVID-19. Sequencing was performed with immunoSEQ multiplex PCR; in TCRdb, only in-frame clones are kept and a portion is missing. The repertoire holds roughly 120,000 clones, with about 90% as singletons. Sample: peripheral blood. The receptors originated from a woman aged 55-69 years with COVID-19, enrolled during active disease. Each CDR3 is given with its conserved first and last residue. A D gene is named only where the DNA matches it firmly. Clone size is given for some rows only: seen once, a few or many times, or a class if the clone is expanded.

TRBD2,TRBV5-4,few,TRBJ2-2,CASSSGLAGNTGELFF,TGTGCCAGCAGCTCGGGACTAGCGGGAAACACCGGGGAGCTGTTTTTT
NA,TRBV4-2,NA,TRBJ2-3,CASSQDEGSQATTDTQYF,TGTGCCAGCAGCCAAGATGAGGGCAGCCAGGCTACCACAGATACGCAGTATTTT
NA,TRBV6-5,NA,TRBJ1-3,CASTPGIGNTIYF,TGTGCCAGCACACCGGGGATTGGAAACACCATATATTTT
NA,TRBV18,NA,TRBJ2-7,CASSVTGPPYEQYF,TGTGCCAGCTCAGTGACAGGTCCCCCCTACGAGCAGTACTTC
NA,TRBV6-2/TRBV6-3,once,TRBJ2-3,CASSLLLHTDTQYF,TGTGCCAGCAGTCTACTACTGCACACAGATACGCAGTATTTT
TRBD2,TRBV4-2,NA,TRBJ2-5,CASSQDPGGAEETQYF,TGTGCCAGCAGCCAAGACCCCGGGGGGGCCGAAGAGACCCAGTACTTC
TRBD1,TRBV6-5,NA,TRBJ1-5,CASSSRQGGQPQHF,TGTGCCAGCAGTTCAAGACAGGGAGGTCAGCCCCAGCATTTT
NA,TRBV6-5,NA,TRBJ1-1,CASRGMNTEAFF,TGTGCCAGCAGGGGCATGAACACTGAAGCTTTCTTT
TRBD1,TRBV5-1,NA,TRBJ2-2,CASSLGTGESTGELFF,TGCGCCAGCAGCCTCGGTACAGGGGAATCCACCGGGGAGCTGTTTTTT
TRBD2,TRBV7-7,NA,TRBJ2-1,CASSPAGGQTYNEQFF,TGTGCCAGCAGCCCGGCGGGGGGTCAAACCTACAATGAGCAGTTCTTC
TRBD1,TRBV5-1,NA,TRBJ2-1,CASSLRTGFYSDNEQFF,TGCGCCAGCAGCCTCCGGACAGGGTTTTATAGTGACAATGAGCAGTTCTTC
NA,TRBV13,NA,TRBJ2-6,CASSSSRVSGANVLTF,TGTGCCAGCAGCTCCTCCAGGGTATCCGGGGCCAACGTCCTGACTTTC
TRBD2,TRBV7-2,NA,TRBJ2-5,CASSLELAGGGETQYF,TGTGCCAGCAGCTTAGAGCTAGCGGGGGGAGGGGAGACCCAGTACTTC
NA,TRBV23-1,NA,TRBJ1-4,CASSQNPRAREKLFF,TGCGCCAGCAGTCAAAACCCGAGGGCGCGTGAAAAACTGTTTTTT
NA,TRBV30,NA,TRBJ2-7,CAWSVKYEQYF,TGTGCCTGGAGTGTTAAATACGAGCAGTACTTC
NA,TRBV19,NA,TRBJ1-2,CASSIVGEGYGYTF,TGTGCCAGTAGTATTGTAGGGGAAGGGTATGGCTACACCTTC
TRBD1,TRBV7-2,NA,TRBJ1-2,CASSMLTTGLKGGYTF,TGTGCCAGCAGCATGTTAACGACAGGGTTAAAGGGTGGCTACACCTTC
NA,TRBV15,NA,TRBJ1-2,CATSRAGGREYGYTF,TGTGCCACCAGCAGAGCGGGGGGGCGGGAGTATGGCTACACCTTC
TRBD1,TRBV5-1,NA,TRBJ1-2,CASGLTGGSNYGYTF,TGCGCCAGCGGGTTGACAGGGGGCTCTAACTATGGCTACACCTTC
TRBD1,TRBV24-1,NA,TRBJ1-3,CATSDFVDRDHSTGSGGNTIYF,TGTGCCACCAGTGATTTTGTAGACAGGGACCACTCGACTGGAAGCGGCGGAAACACCATATATTTT
NA,TRBV7-2,NA,TRBJ1-2,CASSLRQDYGYTF,TGTGCCAGCAGCTTACGACAGGATTATGGCTACACCTTC
TRBD2,TRBV5-1,NA,TRBJ2-1,CASRGSGVYNEQFF,TGCGCCAGCAGGGGTAGCGGGGTGTACAATGAGCAGTTCTTC
NA,TRBV4-1,NA,TRBJ2-5,CASSQGDIPETQYF,TGCGCCAGCAGCCAAGGAGACATCCCAGAGACCCAGTACTTC
NA,TRBV19,NA,TRBJ2-7,CASSIGGDGAYEQYF,TGTGCCAGTAGTATAGGGGGGGACGGAGCCTACGAGCAGTACTTC
TRBD1,TRBV4-3,NA,TRBJ1-5,CASSQVKGQFGQPQHF,TGCGCCAGCAGCCAAGTAAAGGGACAGTTCGGTCAGCCCCAGCATTTT
TRBD2,TRBV9,NA,TRBJ2-3,CASSAGLAGGFRDTQYF,TGTGCCAGCAGTGCCGGACTAGCGGGGGGATTCCGCGATACGCAGTATTTT
TRBD2,TRBV9,NA,TRBJ2-3,CASSPGLAGVTDTQYF,TGTGCCAGCAGCCCGGGACTAGCGGGGGTGACAGATACGCAGTATTTT
NA,TRBV27,once,TRBJ1-6,CASSFSNSPLHF,TGTGCCAGCAGTTTCTCTAATTCACCCCTCCACTTT
NA,TRBV7-9,NA,TRBJ2-1,CASSLTQGQYNEQFF,TGTGCCAGCAGCTTAACACAGGGCCAGTACAATGAGCAGTTCTTC
NA,TRBV12-3/TRBV12-4,NA,TRBJ1-2,CASSLGQGNGYTF,TGTGCCAGCAGTTTAGGGCAGGGGAATGGCTACACCTTC
NA,TRBV5-4,NA,TRBJ1-2,CASSLDRDSGYTF,TGTGCCAGCAGCTTGGACAGGGATTCGGGCTACACCTTC
TRBD1,TRBV7-2,NA,TRBJ2-7,CASSPRTGTYEQYF,TGTGCCAGCAGCCCAAGGACAGGGACCTACGAGCAGTACTTC
NA,TRBV7-3,NA,TRBJ2-3,CASSLIGGVTDTQYF,TGTGCCAGCAGCTTAATAGGAGGGGTCACAGATACGCAGTATTTT
NA,TRBV7-2,NA,TRBJ1-2,CASNPGGYYGYTF,TGTGCCAGCAACCCGGGGGGGTACTATGGCTACACCTTC
NA,TRBV5-6,NA,TRBJ1-4,CASSFQYNEKLFF,TGTGCCAGCAGCTTCCAGTATAATGAAAAACTGTTTTTT
NA,TRBV7-2,NA,TRBJ2-1,CASSRRTQSSYNEQFF,TGTGCCAGCAGCCGCAGGACACAGAGCTCCTACAATGAGCAGTTCTTC
TRBD2,TRBV6-2/TRBV6-3,NA,TRBJ2-5,CASSYSGGRQTQYF,TGTGCCAGCAGTTATAGCGGGGGGCGTCAGACCCAGTACTTC
TRBD2,TRBV2,NA,TRBJ2-7,CASRMSPRGGSYGEQYF,TGTGCCAGCAGGATGAGTCCTCGGGGGGGATCATATGGCGAGCAGTACTTC
NA,TRBV15,once,TRBJ1-6,CATSRDLGNRNLHF,TGTGCCACCAGCAGAGATCTTGGTAACAGGAACCTCCACTTT
TRBD1,TRBV2,NA,TRBJ1-1,CASSKQGSPTGIAEAFF,TGTGCCAGCAGTAAACAGGGGAGCCCAACCGGAATAGCTGAAGCTTTCTTT
NA,TRBV25-1,NA,TRBJ2-6,CASSSAGNYPGANVLTF,TGTGCCAGCAGTTCTGCGGGAAACTACCCTGGGGCCAACGTCCTGACTTTC
NA,TRBV5-8,NA,TRBJ2-1,CASSFDFSPIVNEQFF,TGTGCCAGCAGCTTCGATTTTAGCCCTATTGTCAATGAGCAGTTCTTC